Listed below are T cell receptor beta chains from one sample, sequenced in a study of T-cell memory formation after mild COVID-19. TCRdb redid the calling of the 5' RACE reads with MiXCR, one entry per CDR3 protein. In the table there are 140,000 to 150,000 distinct CDR3 sequences, almost 25% of which are singletons. What was sequenced was PBMCs or a T cell subset sorted from them (not recorded which). These receptors were collected from an adult woman who had mild COVID-19 (a few samples of this study predate the infection). Cell type and time point are not known. Both conserved end residues are part of each CDR3. The D gene is left open where the match is weak. A row's size may be missing; if present it is once, few, many or a size class.

abundance,j_gene,v_gene,d_gene,CDR3aa,CDR3nt
few,TRBJ2-1,TRBV5-1,TRBD1,CASSTSLGQGFVGEQFF,TGCGCCAGCAGCACGTCATTGGGACAGGGGTTTGTCGGTGAGCAGTTCTTC
NA,TRBJ2-5,TRBV7-9,TRBD2,CASSSRGGETQYF,TGTGCCAGCAGCTCCCGGGGGGGGGAGACCCAGTACTTC
NA,TRBJ2-7,TRBV29-1,NA,CSVVGAGFSYEQYF,TGCAGCGTTGTGGGGGCGGGATTCTCCTACGAGCAGTACTTC
NA,TRBJ1-3,TRBV4-3,NA,CASSQDPGDLGAIYF,TGCGCCAGCAGCCAAGATCCAGGGGACCTCGGGGCCATATATTTT
few,TRBJ1-1,TRBV7-9,TRBD1,CASSPPTGRNTEAFF,TGTGCCAGCAGCCCCCCGACAGGGAGGAACACTGAAGCTTTCTTT
NA,TRBJ2-1,TRBV6-2/TRBV6-3,TRBD2,CASSYLGAAGAYNEQFF,TGTGCCAGCAGTTATCTAGGTGCAGCGGGAGCCTACAATGAGCAGTTCTTC
NA,TRBJ2-7,TRBV18,TRBD2,CASSSDSGSVYEKYF,TGTGCCAGCTCATCTGATAGCGGGAGTGTGTACGAGAAGTACTTC
NA,TRBJ1-1,TRBV12-3/TRBV12-4,NA,CASKGPNTEAFF,TGTGCCAGCAAAGGGCCGAACACTGAAGCTTTCTTT
few,TRBJ2-2,TRBV6-1,NA,CATSGLDTGELFF,TGTGCCACCTCGGGGTTGGACACCGGGGAGCTGTTTTTT
NA,TRBJ2-1,TRBV7-9,NA,CASSSRAYNEQFF,TGTGCCAGCAGCTCCCGGGCCTACAATGAGCAGTTCTTC
few,TRBJ1-4,TRBV7-9,NA,CASSPDAKLFF,TGTGCCAGCAGCCCAGACGCGAAACTGTTTTTT
NA,TRBJ2-7,TRBV27,NA,CASSFANRPSEQYF,TGTGCCAGCAGTTTTGCTAACAGACCATCCGAGCAGTACTTC
NA,TRBJ2-7,TRBV6-5,NA,CASSYSTYRSGEQYF,TGTGCCAGCAGTTACTCGACATACCGGTCGGGCGAGCAGTACTTC
many,TRBJ1-4,TRBV5-1,NA,CASSLLGQPVEKLFF,TGCGCCAGCAGCTTGCTTGGACAGCCAGTTGAAAAACTGTTTTTT
NA,TRBJ2-2,TRBV7-9,NA,CASSLATPNTGELFF,TGTGCCAGCAGCTTAGCGACACCTAACACCGGGGAGCTGTTTTTT
NA,TRBJ2-5,TRBV25-1,NA,CASSELGVETQYF,TGTGCCAGCAGTGAACTGGGGGTAGAGACCCAGTACTTC